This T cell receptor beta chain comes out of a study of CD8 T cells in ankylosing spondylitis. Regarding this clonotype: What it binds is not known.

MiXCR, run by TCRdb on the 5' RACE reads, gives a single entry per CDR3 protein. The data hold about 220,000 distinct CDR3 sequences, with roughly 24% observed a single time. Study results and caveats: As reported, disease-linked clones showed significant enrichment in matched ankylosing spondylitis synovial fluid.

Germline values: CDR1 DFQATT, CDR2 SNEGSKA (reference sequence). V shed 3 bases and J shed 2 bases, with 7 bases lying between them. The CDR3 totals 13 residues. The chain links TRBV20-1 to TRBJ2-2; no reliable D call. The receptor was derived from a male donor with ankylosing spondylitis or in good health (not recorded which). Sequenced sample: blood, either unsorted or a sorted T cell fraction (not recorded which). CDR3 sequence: CSASPRNTGELFF. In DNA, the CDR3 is TGCAGTGCTAGCCCCAGAAACACCGGGGAGCTGTTTTTT.